These 6 T cell receptor beta chains share one sample of origin, sequenced in a study of beta chain features in type 1 diabetes. Study-wide results and limits: TCRB CDR3s from Type 1 diabetes patients were moderately but significantly shorter in all four CD4+ subsets.

Their antigens are not known. The whole isolated RNA underwent reverse transcription, so sequencing captured expressed TCRB transcripts. Some clones are missing from TCRdb's copy, which holds only in-frame ones; the method was immunoSEQ multiplex PCR. Altogether 53,000 or so clones are present, under 75% being singletons, with the ten largest covering 0.29%. The material sequenced was stem cell memory CD4+ T cells from blood. These receptors were taken from a woman aged 30 to 39 with type 1 diabetes.

The table lists this clone with a few counts. The chain carries TRBV29-1 and TRBJ2-3, with 10 bases matching TRBD1. The V gene's germline CDR1 is SQVTM and CDR2 ANQGSEA. After removal of 4 bases from V and 5 bases from J, the junction contained 6 bases not matched to a gene. The CDR3 runs 14 residues. The CDR3 DNA is TGCAGCGTTGGGTGGGACAGGGGAAGAGATACGCAGTATTTT. This gives the protein CSVGWDRGRDTQYF.

This chain connects TRBV4-1 to TRBJ2-7, with 16 bases matching TRBD2. Trimming removed 1 base from V and 6 bases from J; junction bases left unmatched: 3. CDR1 MGHRA and CDR2 YSYEKL come from the germline V gene. The CDR3 contains 16 residues. In DNA form, the CDR3 reads TGCGCCAGCAGCCAAGGGGGACTAGCGGGAGGGGGCGAGCAGTACTTC. Protein sequence: CASSQGGLAGGGEQYF.

The J gene is TRBJ1-3, the V gene TRBV19, with 7 positions matching TRBD1. Germline-derived CDR1 and CDR2 are LNHDA and SQIVND (reference sequence). The CDR3 has 14 residues. The V gene end was trimmed by 5 bases and the J gene end by 4 bases; junction bases not matched to a gene: 5. The CDR3 DNA reads as TGTGCCAGTAGTTTCTGGGACAGCGGAAACACCATATATTTT. Its translation is CASSFWDSGNTIYF.

The gene calls are TRBV19 and TRBJ1-1; possible D gene TRBD1, 6 bases. This CDR3 has 15 residues. The germline gives CDR1 LNHDA, CDR2 SQIVND (reference sequence). Trimming shortened V by 3 bases and J by 1 base, and 12 bases separated the two germline ends. The CDR3 region is CASSIWQGTNTEAFF. The CDR3 DNA sequence: TGTGCCAGTAGTATTTGGCAGGGGACGAACACTGAAGCTTTCTTT.

This chain's CDR3 is CASREQGYYGYTF. CDR3 sequence (DNA): TGTGCCAGCAGAGAACAGGGATACTATGGCTACACCTTC. The J gene is TRBJ1-2, the V gene TRBV7-9, with D possibly TRBD1 on 6 matching bases. The CDR3 runs 13 residues. Per germline, CDR1 SEHNR and CDR2 FQNEAQ (reference sequence). Trimming cost V 6 bases and J 3 bases, with 11 bases left between them.

The CDR3 reads CASRGEVNEQFF. The CDR3 DNA is TGTGCCAGTCGGGGGGAGGTCAATGAGCAGTTCTTC. This chain joins TRBV19 and TRBJ2-1; 7 bases agree with TRBD2. Germline assignment: CDR1 LNHDA and CDR2 SQIVND (reference sequence). The V gene end was trimmed by 8 bases and the J gene end by 6 bases; junction bases not matched to a gene: 4. The CDR3 extends over 12 amino acids.